These 25 T cell receptor beta chains originate from one sample sequenced in a study of blood T cell repertoires in COVID-19. Assay: immunoSEQ multiplex PCR; the TCRdb copy retains only in-frame clones and omits some. The sample has about 200,000 clones; 80% are singletons. Sequenced input: PBMCs or T cells enriched from blood (not recorded which). Receptor source: a woman aged 40 to 50 with acute COVID-19.

The rearrangement joins TRBV11-2 to TRBJ1-2, with TRBD1 as a possible D gene (5 bases). The CDR3 consists of 15 residues. V lost 2 bases and J 2 bases, leaving 12 bases between the germline ends. CDR1 is SGHAT and CDR2 is FQNNGV in the germline V gene. The CDR3 loop is CASSLWQGTNYGYTF. The CDR3 region has the DNA TGTGCCAGCAGCTTATGGCAGGGTACCAACTATGGCTACACCTTC.

The J gene is TRBJ2-3, the V gene TRBV27; TRBD2 matches at 11 bases. After removal of 0 bases from V and 2 bases from J, the junction contained 10 bases not matched to a gene. The CDR3 extends over 19 amino acids. Germline loops: CDR1 MNHEY, CDR2 SMNVEV (reference sequence). The CDR3 DNA reads as TGTGCCAGCAGTTTATCGGGAGGGACTAGCGGAGGATTCACAGATACGCAGTATTTT. It codes for CASSLSGGTSGGFTDTQYF.

The rearrangement links TRBV7-3 to TRBJ2-1; maybe TRBD2 (6 bases). The CDR3 has 15 residues. V dropped 5 bases and J dropped 8 bases, with 19 bases sitting between them. Germline V gene data show CDR1 as SGHTA and CDR2 as FQGTGA. The CDR3 here is CASSPRLGSSDEQFF. As DNA, the CDR3 is TGTGCCAGCAGCCCCCGACTAGGTAGTTCAGATGAGCAGTTCTTC.

This clone was detected only a few times. CDR3 bases: TGCGCCAGCAGTCCCGGGACTAGCGCGTCCAACGAGCAGTACTTC. Its protein product is CASSPGTSASNEQYF. The chain couples TRBV5-1 to TRBJ2-7; the match to TRBD2 covers 10 bases. Germline V gene data show CDR1 as SGHRS and CDR2 as YFSETQ. Trimming cost V 5 bases and J 5 bases; bases outside gene matches: 10. The CDR3 is made up of 15 amino acids.

The V gene is TRBV5-6, the J gene TRBJ2-1; 12 bases agree with TRBD2. Germline CDR1 and CDR2: SGHDT and YYEEEE. The junction had 4 bases not matched to a gene; V was cut back by 8 bases and J by 1 base. The CDR3 extends over 15 amino acids. The CDR3 region is CASRGLAGSYNEQFF. The CDR3 region has the DNA TGTGCCAGTCGAGGACTAGCGGGGTCCTACAATGAGCAGTTCTTC.

In this sample, this clone turned up a few times. V usage is TRBV19 and J usage is TRBJ1-1, with TRBD1 matching 7 bases. The ends lost 3 bases at V and 4 bases at J; junction bases unmatched: 2. The length of the CDR3 is 13 residues. Germline CDR1 reads LNHDA; CDR2 reads SQIVND (reference sequence). CDR3 nucleotides: TGTGCCAGTAGTATCGGACAGGTCACTGAAGCTTTCTTT. It codes for CASSIGQVTEAFF.

The J gene is TRBJ2-1, the V gene TRBV5-1, with 10 positions matching TRBD2. The CDR3 length is 18 residues. The germline V gene encodes CDR1 SGHRS and CDR2 YFSETQ. V dropped 0 bases and J dropped 2; count of bases not matched to a gene: 8. The CDR3 region has the DNA TGCGCCAGCAGCTTGGGTAGCGGGAGGCATACCGCCTACAATGAGCAGTTCTTC. Protein sequence: CASSLGSGRHTAYNEQFF.

Note on this clone: Mismatch with germline at one junction end may stem from a read error. This chain connects TRBV7-3 to TRBJ2-1; D possibly corresponds to TRBD1 (5 bases). The CDR3 is 13 residues long. Germline V CDR1 and CDR2: SGHTA, FQGTGA. CDR3 protein: CASSPQGYNGQFF. CDR3 nucleotides: TGTGCCAGCAGCCCCCAGGGCTACAATGGGCAGTTCTTC.

The V call is TRBV5-1, the J call TRBJ2-2, with 8 bases matching TRBD1. Germline V gene lookup returns CDR1 SGHRS and CDR2 YFSETQ. The J segment lost 0 bases and the V segment lost 3 bases, leaving 1 base of the junction unmatched. CDR3 length: 15 residues. CDR3 region: CASSWDRTNTGELFF. In nucleotides, the CDR3 is TGCGCCAGCAGCTGGGACAGGACGAACACCGGGGAGCTGTTTTTT. Variable domain in full (rest from reference TRBV5-1 and TRBJ2-2): KAGVTQTPRYLIKTRGQQVTLSCSPISGHRSVSWYQQTPGQGLQFLFEYFSETQRNKGNFPGRFSGRQFSNSRSEMNVSTLELGDSALYLCASSWDRTNTGELFFGEGSRLTVL.

The V and J genes are TRBV6-5 and TRBJ2-7; D uncertain. The germline CDR1 and CDR2 sequences are MNHEY and SVGAGI. This CDR3 contains 13 residues. V was pared by 8 bases and J by 1 base, with 12 bases between. CDR3 sequence reads: CASAANPSYEQYF. The DNA for the CDR3 is TGTGCCAGCGCGGCTAACCCTTCCTACGAGCAGTACTTC.

There are a few counts of this clone. The rearrangement uses TRBV29-1 and TRBJ2-1, with D maybe TRBD2 (6 bases). This CDR3 is 11 amino acids long. CDR1 and CDR2 from the germline V gene are SQVTM and ANQGSEA. V lost 6 bases and J lost 8, with 11 bases in between. The DNA for the CDR3 is TGCAGCGTAGAGGACTATTATGAGCAGTTCTTC. It translates to CSVEDYYEQFF.

The rearrangement links TRBV27 to TRBJ1-2, with D perhaps TRBD1 (6 bases). V lost 0 bases and J 1 base, leaving 9 bases between the germline ends. The CDR3 totals 15 residues. Germline assignment: CDR1 MNHEY and CDR2 SMNVEV (reference sequence). Here the CDR3 reads CASSLSDRFNYGYTF. CDR3 DNA sequence: TGTGCCAGCAGTTTATCGGACAGATTTAACTATGGCTACACCTTC.

The V call is TRBV5-1, the J call TRBJ2-5; 12 bases are a match to TRBD2. J lost 7 bases, V lost 3 bases, and 10 bases had no gene match. The CDR3 has 16 residues. CDR1 and CDR2 (germline): SGHRS, YFSETQ. CDR3 in DNA: TGCGCCAGCAGCTCTGCTAGCGGGGGGGCCTTTGTGACCCAGTACTTC. Translating gives CASSSASGGAFVTQYF.

The gene calls are TRBV7-3 and TRBJ2-3; the match to TRBD2 covers 10 bases. There are 16 residues in the CDR3. Germline CDR1 and CDR2: SGHTA and FQGTGA. V shed 5 bases, J shed 6 bases, and the junction held 11 bases outside the gene matches. CDR3 sequence (DNA): TGTGCCAGCAGCGTTGGGCCTAGCGGGAGCCCTGATACGCAGTATTTT. Protein sequence: CASSVGPSGSPDTQYF.

This clone was observed many times. The V and J genes are TRBV19 and TRBJ2-4; possible D gene TRBD2, 5 bases. V dropped 7 bases and J dropped 1 base, with 11 bases sitting between them. This CDR3 comprises 14 residues. CDR1 LNHDA and CDR2 SQIVND come from the germline V gene (reference sequence). CDR3 amino acids: CASTLSSAKNIQYF. As DNA, the CDR3 is TGTGCCAGTACCCTTTCTAGCGCCAAAAACATTCAGTACTTC.

The chain couples TRBV4-1 to TRBJ2-7; 8 bases align to TRBD1. CDR3 length equals 15 residues. CDR1 and CDR2 from the germline V gene are MGHRA and YSYEKL. Trimming cost V 0 bases and J 8 bases; bases outside gene matches: 9. Here the CDR3 DNA reads TGCGCCAGCAGCCAAGATCGGGACAGGAACCGTCAGCAGTACTTC. Amino acids: CASSQDRDRNRQQYF.

This chain connects TRBV7-8 to TRBJ2-7, with D perhaps TRBD1 (6 bases). Trimming pared 5 bases from V and 2 bases from J, leaving 13 bases between. Per germline, CDR1 SGHVS and CDR2 FQNEAQ. The CDR3 loop spans 14 amino acids. This CDR3 reads CASSPRTGPYEQYF. CDR3 nucleotide sequence: TGTGCCAGCAGCCCCCGAACAGGGCCCTACGAGCAGTACTTC. Drawing the rest from reference TRBV7-8 and TRBJ2-7, the complete variable domain is GAGVSQSPRYKVAKRGQDVALRCDPISGHVSLFWYQQALGQGPEFLTYFQNEAQLDKSGLPSDRFFAERPEGSVSTLKIQRTQQEDSAVYLCASSPRTGPYEQYFGPGTRLTVT.

The V and J genes are TRBV5-5 and TRBJ1-4; 7 bases align to TRBD1. The CDR3 loop spans 13 amino acids. CDR1 is SGHKS and CDR2 is YYEKEE in the germline V gene (reference sequence). J was trimmed by 12 bases and V by 3 bases; bases with no gene match: 8. The CDR3 loop is CASSWDRTRELFF. The CDR3 region has the DNA TGTGCCAGCAGCTGGGACAGAACGAGGGAACTGTTTTTT.

The V and J genes are TRBV5-4 and TRBJ2-2; 7 nucleotides agree with TRBD2. Germline values: CDR1 SGHNT, CDR2 YYREEE (reference sequence). V lost 0 bases and J lost 6; bases outside the gene matches: 8. This CDR3 contains 16 residues. This CDR3 is CASSLDGGSRSGELFF. CDR3 bases: TGTGCCAGCAGCTTGGATGGCGGGAGCCGGTCCGGGGAGCTGTTTTTT.

The CDR3 here is CASSLARDGWTQHF. CDR3 bases: TGTGCCAGCAGCTTGGCCAGGGATGGTTGGACCCAGCATTTT. The J gene is TRBJ1-5, the V gene TRBV5-5, with D perhaps matching TRBD1 (5 bases). Germline V gene sequence: CDR1 SGHKS, CDR2 YYEKEE (reference sequence). The CDR3 extends over 14 amino acids. V was shortened by 0 bases and J by 11 bases, with 15 bases between the two germline ends.

The rearrangement links TRBV5-1 to TRBJ2-3; TRBD1 aligns across 9 bases. V was clipped by 3 bases and J by 1 base; unmatched bases: 6. This CDR3 is built from 16 residues. Looked up from germline, CDR1 is SGHRS and CDR2 is YFSETQ. The CDR3 coding sequence is TGCGCCAGCAGCTCCTTCCGGACAGGGGGCACAGATACGCAGTATTTT. It codes for CASSSFRTGGTDTQYF.

The chain links TRBV18 to TRBJ1-2; TRBD1 might be the D (5 bases). Germline loops: CDR1 KGHSH, CDR2 LQKENI. The CDR3 totals 15 residues. V dropped 0 bases and J dropped 4 bases, with 12 bases sitting between them. CDR3: CASSPPVGGSYGYTF. CDR3 bases: TGTGCCAGCTCACCACCGGTGGGGGGAAGCTATGGCTACACCTTC.

This clone appeared once. CDR3 protein: CASSARGDRLSGANVLTF. CDR3 bases: TGTGCCAGTAGTGCCCGCGGGGACCGCCTCTCTGGGGCCAACGTCCTGACTTTC. The genes are TRBV19 and TRBJ2-6; D perhaps matches TRBD2 (6 bases). V lost 5 bases to trimming and J lost 0 bases, with 17 bases between them. Germline CDR1 reads LNHDA; CDR2 reads SQIVND (reference sequence). The CDR3 loop spans 18 amino acids.

V and J are TRBV15 and TRBJ2-5; 7 positions agree with TRBD2. The CDR3 runs to 17 residues. The ends lost 3 bases at V and 5 bases at J; junction bases unmatched: 15. Looked up from germline, CDR1 is LNHNV and CDR2 is YYDKDF (reference sequence). The CDR3 reads CATSRGGGNSPGETQYF. The DNA for the CDR3 is TGTGCCACCAGCAGGGGGGGAGGGAACAGCCCAGGGGAGACCCAGTACTTC.

The chain uses TRBV7-3 and TRBJ1-2; TRBD1 is a possible D gene (6 bases). Germline values: CDR1 SGHTA, CDR2 FQGTGA. The CDR3 loop spans 15 amino acids. Trimming cost V 3 bases and J 5 bases, with 16 bases left between them. CDR3 in amino acids: CASSLFSGEGYGYTF. The CDR3, as DNA: TGTGCCAGCAGCTTGTTCTCAGGGGAGGGGTATGGCTACACCTTC.